The present T cell receptor beta chain was sequenced within a study of OX40 agonist ivuxolimab in advanced cancers. Looking at the study overall: Ivuxolimab, which targeted the costimulatory receptor OX40 (CD134), was an agonistic, fully human IgG2 monoclonal antibody. In the dose-escalation cohort, approximately 82% of patients were male, and the mean age was approximately 55 years, with a range of roughly 23 to 85. Intravenous ivuxolimab was administered to patients every 2 weeks at six dose levels: 0.01, 0.1, 0.3, 1.5, 3 and 10 mg/kg. Partial responses occurred in three dose-escalation patients: two with cutaneous melanoma and one with hepatocellular carcinoma. Of the roughly 52 dose-escalation patients, hepatocellular carcinoma was present in approximately 20, melanoma in roughly 15, renal cell carcinoma in 9 and head and neck cancer in 9. The paper covers the monotherapy dose-escalation part of the phase I ivuxolimab trial, which included N of about 50 patients. Prior anti-PD-1, anti-PD-L1 or anti-CTLA-4 therapy was permitted, and 35% to 40% of dose-escalation patients had received checkpoint inhibitors. The purpose of peripheral TCRbeta sequencing was to test whether ivuxolimab changed TCR sequence diversity and led to clonal T-cell expansion.

The CDR3 spans 16 residues, from the cysteine through the phenylalanine. Of the read, only the CDR3 DNA is kept; its 48 bases are in frame from base 1. From a lookup of the germline V gene (reference sequence), CDR1 and CDR2 are MNHEY and SMNVEV. The junction shows trimming of 5 bases on V and 5 bases on J, and the gene matches do not reach 12 bases of it. To sequence the TCRbeta CDR3 region, genomic DNA was isolated from the sorted cells. The immunoSEQ Assay was used to sequence the TCRbeta CDR3 regions. TCRdb stores this immuneACCESS table with in-frame sequences only. Part of the clones is absent; in the studies checked, under half of the shortfall reflects unresolved V genes, and no reason is known for the rest. In all, the sample holds under 85,000 clones, and 85% to 95% of those were seen once. The top ten clones comprise 9.5% to 12% of the sample. About this clone: What antigen it recognizes has not been identified. Base qualities are not recorded, but no much larger clone differs from it by a single base.

Patients with a history of autoimmune disease or receiving systemic immunosuppression were excluded from the trial. Peripheral blood for TCR sequencing was drawn from every dose cohort at baseline, at cycle 4 day 1 and at cycle 7 day 1. Samples were obtained from an open-label, multicenter, first-in-human phase I dose-escalation trial of ivuxolimab. Adults with locally advanced or metastatic melanoma, renal cell, hepatocellular, or head and neck squamous cell carcinoma were enrolled in the trial. Before TCR sequencing, CD4+ and CD8+ T cells were separately sorted from peripheral blood. Study-wide conclusions, independent of this receptor: Clonal expansion of both CD4+ and CD8+ blood T cells was observed from baseline to week 6 at doses 0.1 to 3.0 mg/kg. The antigen specificity of the clonally expanded peripheral T cells was not determined. Low levels of normalized T-cell clonal expansion were also shown by some nonresponding patients. After ivuxolimab, more expanded clones were found on average in CD8+ T cells than in CD4+ T cells. Partial responders in the 0.1-3.0 mg/kg groups had among the lowest normalized peripheral clonal expansion, especially among CD8+ T cells.

The source of this sequence is an adult with an advanced solid tumor such as melanoma, head and neck, liver or kidney cancer. Sequenced here: CD4+ or CD8+ T cells sorted from blood, sampled in a trial of the OX40 agonist ivuxolimab. The chain links TRBV27 with TRBJ2-3; 8 central bases correspond to TRBD2. Here is the DNA: TGTGCCAGCAGTCCACGACTAGCGTCCTTCATAGATACGCAGTATTTT. Translated, it reads CASSPRLASFIDTQYF.